The 23 T cell receptor beta chains reported below all come from one sample, sequenced in a study of CD8 T cells in Susac syndrome. When the RNA was reverse transcribed, random hexamers were used with an input of roughly 0.5 to 1 ug. TCRdb re-called the immunoSEQ multiplex PCR reads with MiXCR, one entry per CDR3 protein. The profile covers fewer than 200,000 distinct CDR3 sequences, with about 95% appearing a single time and about 0.1% taken by the ten largest. What was sequenced was CD4+ T cells from PBMCs. The origin of the receptors is a human donor in good health.

J is TRBJ2-5 and V is TRBV28; 10 bases are shared with TRBD1. V trimming: 6 bases; J trimming: 4 bases; junction bases outside the gene matches: 5. CDR1 and CDR2 (germline): MDHEN, SYDVKM. This CDR3 is built from 14 residues. The CDR3 protein is CASRRQGAVETQYF. CDR3 nucleotides: TGTGCCAGCAGACGACAGGGGGCCGTAGAGACCCAGTACTTC.

The chain couples TRBV3-1 to TRBJ1-5; the D is unclear. V gave up 0 bases and J gave up 4 bases, with 10 bases separating them. The V gene's germline CDR1 is LGHDT and CDR2 YNNKEL (reference sequence). The CDR3 has 15 amino acids. The chain's CDR3 is CASSQDIRVNQPQHF. In DNA, the CDR3 is TGTGCCAGCAGCCAAGATATAAGGGTTAATCAGCCCCAGCATTTT.

This clonotype was seen a single time. The V gene is TRBV5-1, the J gene TRBJ1-5; a weak D match, TRBD1 (6 bases). The V and J ends lost 0 bases and 5 bases respectively, with 9 bases between them. Germline CDR1 reads SGHRS; CDR2 reads YFSETQ. The CDR3 consists of 14 residues. The CDR3 loop is CASSLGAGDQPQHF. CDR3 in DNA: TGCGCCAGCAGCTTGGGGGCAGGGGATCAGCCCCAGCATTTT.

The CDR3 DNA is TGTGCCAGTAGTATAGATCGGATTAGCGTTGACGAGCAGTACTTC. This gives the protein CASSIDRISVDEQYF. The rearrangement links TRBV19 to TRBJ2-7; the D gene is possibly TRBD2 (5 bases). V dropped 0 bases and J dropped 5 bases, with 14 bases sitting between them. The CDR3 length is 15 residues. From germline, CDR1 is LNHDA and CDR2 SQIVND (reference sequence).

This clonotype was seen only once. The genes are TRBV9 and TRBJ2-1; D remains unclear. The V gene lost 0 bases and the J gene lost 5 bases, with 9 bases spanning the gap. Per germline, CDR1 SGDLS and CDR2 YYNGEE. This CDR3 contains 14 residues. This chain's CDR3 is CASSVETRDNEQFF. DNA of the CDR3: TGTGCCAGCAGCGTAGAGACTCGAGACAATGAGCAGTTCTTC.

This clonotype came up once. The rearrangement links TRBV20-1 to TRBJ2-7; possibly TRBD2 for D (6 bases). The CDR3 runs 15 residues. V was trimmed by 4 bases and J by 4 bases, leaving 20 bases between them. Germline V gene sequence: CDR1 DFQATT, CDR2 SNEGSKA (reference sequence). Written as DNA, the CDR3 is TGCAGTGCTAATCATGGACCCTCCCGGGGGTACGAGCAGTACTTC. The encoded protein is CSANHGPSRGYEQYF.

The rearrangement joins TRBV4-3 to TRBJ1-1; D unresolved. V was shortened by 0 bases and J by 10 bases, with 12 bases between the two germline ends. The CDR3 runs 13 residues. The germline V gene encodes CDR1 LGHNA and CDR2 YSLEER. Written as DNA, the CDR3 is TGCGCCAGCAGCCAAGAGGATTCCGGGCGAGCTTTCTTT. Amino acids: CASSQEDSGRAFF.

The rearrangement links TRBV30 to TRBJ1-1; D gene uncertain. Germline CDR1 and CDR2: GTSNPN and SVGIG (reference sequence). V lost 3 bases to trimming and J lost 0 bases, with 8 bases between them. This CDR3 is built from 13 residues. The DNA of the CDR3 is TGTGCCTGGAGCGGTAAGGTGAACACTGAAGCTTTCTTT. Residues: CAWSGKVNTEAFF. Complete variable domain (other parts from reference TRBV30 and TRBJ1-1): SQTIHQWPATLVQPVGSPLSLECTVEGTSNPNLYWYRQAAGRGLQLLFYSVGIGQISSEVPQNLSASRPQDRQFILSSKKLLLSDSGFYLCAWSGKVNTEAFFGQGTRLTVV.

This chain links TRBV30 with TRBJ1-1; 8 bases line up with TRBD1. V dropped 2 bases and J dropped 5; count of bases not matched to a gene: 16. Germline lookup yields CDR1 GTSNPN and CDR2 SVGIG (reference sequence). The length of the CDR3 is 17 residues. In DNA, the CDR3 is TGTGCCTGGAGTAGACGGACAGGGAGCATACAGGGAACTGAAGCTTTCTTT. This codes for CAWSRRTGSIQGTEAFF.

V gene TRBV7-9 combines with J gene TRBJ2-7, with 7 bases fitting TRBD2. The CDR3 covers 14 residues. Per germline, CDR1 SEHNR and CDR2 FQNEAQ (reference sequence). Losses at the gene ends were 4 bases for V and 2 bases for J; bases not matched to a gene: 5. The CDR3 region has the DNA TGTGCCAGCAGCTATGGACTAGAAGCCTACGAGCAGTACTTC. It translates to CASSYGLEAYEQYF.

The gene calls are TRBV5-6 and TRBJ2-3, with TRBD2 as a possible D gene (5 bases). Trimming took 4 bases from V and 1 from J, leaving 13 bases between them. From germline, CDR1 is SGHDT and CDR2 YYEEEE. CDR3 length equals 15 residues. The CDR3, as DNA: TGTGCCAGCAGCGCGGACGGAGGAGGCACAGATACGCAGTATTTT. Encoded protein: CASSADGGGTDTQYF.

The rearrangement uses TRBV4-3 and TRBJ1-2; D is unresolved. Trimming shortened V by 3 bases and J by 4 bases, and 12 bases separated the two germline ends. The germline V gene encodes CDR1 LGHNA and CDR2 YSLEER. The CDR3 is 14 residues long. The CDR3 nucleotides read TGCGCCAGCAGCCAGGATGACCTAGGCTATGGCTACACCTTC. Translating gives CASSQDDLGYGYTF.

This chain uses TRBV9 with TRBJ2-3; 11 bases line up with TRBD2. The V gene end was trimmed by 4 bases and the J gene end by 8 bases; junction bases not matched to a gene: 9. CDR3 size: 15 residues. The germline gives CDR1 SGDLS, CDR2 YYNGEE. The CDR3 reads CASSLLAGDPGTQYF. The CDR3 DNA sequence: TGTGCCAGCAGCCTACTAGCGGGAGATCCTGGTACGCAGTATTTT. Complete variable domain (other parts from reference TRBV9 and TRBJ2-3): DSGVTQTPKHLITATGQRVTLRCSPRSGDLSVYWYQQSLDQGLQFLIQYYNGEERAKGNILERFSAQQFPDLHSELNLSSLELGDSALYFCASSLLAGDPGTQYFGPGTRLTVL.

The chain carries TRBV20-1 and TRBJ2-1, with 11 bases that match TRBD2. The CDR3 spans 14 residues. Looked up from germline, CDR1 is DFQATT and CDR2 is SNEGSKA (reference sequence). Trimming removed 1 base from V and 6 bases from J; junction bases left unmatched: 2. CDR3 region: CSARGLAGTNEQFF. The CDR3 DNA is TGCAGTGCTAGAGGACTAGCGGGAACCAATGAGCAGTTCTTC.

V usage is TRBV30 and J usage is TRBJ2-3; 8 nucleotides match TRBD1. Trimming removed 2 bases from V and 4 bases from J; junction bases left unmatched: 8. The CDR3 totals 15 residues. CDR1 and CDR2 from the germline V gene are GTSNPN and SVGIG (reference sequence). The CDR3 sequence: CAWSWGQEFSDTQYF. In DNA form, the CDR3 reads TGTGCCTGGAGTTGGGGACAGGAGTTTTCAGATACGCAGTATTTT. Full variable domain (outside the CDR3, taken from reference TRBV30 and TRBJ2-3): SQTIHQWPATLVQPVGSPLSLECTVEGTSNPNLYWYRQAAGRGLQLLFYSVGIGQISSEVPQNLSASRPQDRQFILSSKKLLLSDSGFYLCAWSWGQEFSDTQYFGPGTRLTVL.

The J gene is TRBJ2-5, the V gene TRBV7-8; TRBD2 matches at 10 bases. CDR3 length: 16 residues. V lost 1 base, J lost 5 bases, and 7 bases stayed unmatched. Germline V gives CDR1 SGHVS, CDR2 FQNEAQ. The CDR3, as DNA: TGTGCCAGCAGCTTAGGGCTAGCGGGAGTTTGGGAGACCCAGTACTTC. Encoded protein: CASSLGLAGVWETQYF.

The chain carries TRBV5-6 and TRBJ2-5; D tentatively fits TRBD1 or TRBD2 (5 bases each). Germline loops: CDR1 SGHDT, CDR2 YYEEEE. Trimming shortened V by 0 bases and J by 5 bases, and 14 bases separated the two germline ends. The length of the CDR3 is 15 residues. The CDR3 reads CASSLARGVRETQYF. The CDR3, as DNA: TGTGCCAGCAGCTTGGCCAGAGGGGTGCGGGAGACCCAGTACTTC.

The chain carries TRBV27 and TRBJ2-7; D is uncertain. Germline V CDR1 and CDR2: MNHEY, SMNVEV (reference sequence). The ends were cut back, 5 bases at V and 3 bases at J, with 20 bases in the middle. This CDR3 is built from 16 residues. The CDR3 loop reads CASSPMDRAALYEQYF. For the CDR3, the DNA is TGTGCCAGCAGTCCGATGGACCGGGCGGCCCTCTACGAGCAGTACTTC.

The chain carries TRBV27 and TRBJ2-7; D might be TRBD1 (6 bases). Per germline, CDR1 MNHEY and CDR2 SMNVEV (reference sequence). This CDR3 contains 15 residues. V shed 6 bases and J shed 6 bases, with 21 bases lying between them. The CDR3 DNA follows: TGTGCCAGCAGCCTAAACAGGGACCCCGTGTTCGAGCAGTACTTC. It encodes CASSLNRDPVFEQYF.

This sequence joins TRBV9 and TRBJ1-2; TRBD1 is a possible D gene (6 bases). Trimming removed 3 bases at V and 8 bases at J, with 17 bases between. This CDR3 comprises 14 residues. In germline, CDR1 is SGDLS, CDR2 YYNGEE. CDR3 bases: TGTGCCAGCAGCGGACAAACAGGGATTGGCGGCTACACCTTC. Translation gives CASSGQTGIGGYTF.

The chain links TRBV7-2 to TRBJ2-1; weak D call: TRBD2 (5 bases). CDR1 and CDR2 (germline): SGHTA, FQGNSA. The CDR3 runs to 15 residues. Trimming shortened V by 5 bases and J by 8 bases, and 19 bases separated the two germline ends. CDR3 sequence reads: CASSPGRRDGDEQFF. The CDR3 DNA follows: TGTGCCAGCAGCCCCGGACGGCGAGACGGGGATGAGCAGTTCTTC.

The chain carries TRBV20-1 and TRBJ2-4, with unresolved D. The germline V and J ends were trimmed by 5 bases and 0 bases, with 14 bases remaining between them. This CDR3 has 15 amino acids. Germline V gives CDR1 DFQATT, CDR2 SNEGSKA (reference sequence). CDR3 DNA sequence: TGCAGTGCTGATCAGTCCTATCTAGCCAAAAACATTCAGTACTTC. Its translation: CSADQSYLAKNIQYF.

V and J are TRBV29-1 and TRBJ2-1, with 10 bases identical to TRBD2. The J segment lost 8 bases and the V segment lost 4 bases, leaving 14 bases of the junction unmatched. This CDR3 is 16 amino acids long. The germline V gene has CDR1 SQVTM and CDR2 ANQGSEA. The CDR3 DNA sequence: TGCAGCGTTGCAGGTGGCGTGGGACTAGCGTTCGATGAGCAGTTCTTC. It specifies CSVAGGVGLAFDEQFF.